The 13 T cell receptor beta chains below come from one sample, sequenced in a study of blood T cell repertoires in COVID-19. Assay used: immunoSEQ multiplex PCR; TCRdb lists only in-frame clones, some missing. This sample has about 130,000 clones, with around 78% found just once. The sequenced material came from peripheral blood. The origin of the receptors is a human donor in a cohort sampled during active COVID-19.

This chain links TRBV7-9 with TRBJ1-6, with D uncertain. In germline, CDR1 is SEHNR, CDR2 FQNEAQ (reference sequence). V was clipped by 5 bases and J by 10 bases, with 15 bases between them. There are 14 residues in the CDR3. In nucleotides, the CDR3 is TGTGCCAGCAGCCTGGCCGGGGTGGGGTCACCCCTCCACTTT. It specifies CASSLAGVGSPLHF.

The chain combines TRBV30 with TRBJ1-6; D is undetermined. Germline values: CDR1 GTSNPN, CDR2 SVGIG (reference sequence). This CDR3 is 14 amino acids long. Trimming took off 4 bases at V and 0 bases at J, with 7 bases between the two ends. The CDR3 nucleotides read TGTGCCTGGACAGGAGGCTCCTATAATTCACCCCTCCACTTT. It translates to CAWTGGSYNSPLHF.

The chain recombines TRBV30 with TRBJ1-5; maybe TRBD1 (5 bases). V lost 0 bases, J lost 9 bases, and 15 bases lay in between. In germline, CDR1 is GTSNPN, CDR2 SVGIG (reference sequence). This CDR3 region has 14 residues. This CDR3 reads CAWSVGQGQRPQHF. Here the CDR3 DNA reads TGTGCCTGGAGTGTAGGTCAGGGCCAGAGGCCCCAGCATTTT.

V gene TRBV5-1 combines with J gene TRBJ2-7, with TRBD1 matching over 9 bases. CDR1 is SGHRS and CDR2 is YFSETQ in the germline V gene. The CDR3 has 15 amino acids. V trimming: 2 bases; J trimming: 4 bases; junction bases outside the gene matches: 7. The CDR3 protein is CASSFGTGPSYEQYF. The CDR3 nucleotides are TGCGCCAGCAGCTTCGGGACAGGGCCGAGTTACGAGCAGTACTTC. The entire variable domain, with the rest obtained from reference TRBV5-1 and TRBJ2-7, is as follows: KAGVTQTPRYLIKTRGQQVTLSCSPISGHRSVSWYQQTPGQGLQFLFEYFSETQRNKGNFPGRFSGRQFSNSRSEMNVSTLELGDSALYLCASSFGTGPSYEQYFGPGTRLTVT.

The genes are TRBV6-1 and TRBJ2-5, with TRBD2 matching over 8 bases. The CDR3 is 16 residues long. V lost 1 base, J lost 1 base, and 5 bases stayed unmatched. In germline, CDR1 is MNHNS, CDR2 SASEGT. DNA for the CDR3: TGTGCCAGCAGTGAAGTGGGCGGGGGGACCCAAGAGACCCAGTACTTC. Translation: CASSEVGGGTQETQYF.

The chain links TRBV5-5 to TRBJ1-2, with D tentatively TRBD1 (5 bases). This CDR3 comprises 15 residues. Germline V gene lookup returns CDR1 SGHKS and CDR2 YYEKEE (reference sequence). Trimming took 2 bases from V and 6 from J, leaving 17 bases between them. DNA of the CDR3: TGTGCCAGCAGCTTAAGACTGGGGCAAGGTGATGGCTACACCTTC. It yields the protein CASSLRLGQGDGYTF.

CDR3 coding DNA: TGTGCCAGTACCCTAGGGGCAGGTTCGCAGCCCCAGCATTTT. Amino acid sequence: CASTLGAGSQPQHF. This chain joins TRBV19 and TRBJ1-5; tentative D call: TRBD1 (5 bases). The V and J ends lost 7 bases and 7 bases respectively, with 17 bases between them. Germline CDR1 reads LNHDA; CDR2 reads SQIVND (reference sequence). The CDR3 sequence is 14 residues long.

This chain links TRBV28 with TRBJ1-2; 7 nucleotides match TRBD1. The ends lost 10 bases at V and 4 bases at J; junction bases unmatched: 9. The CDR3 extends over 13 amino acids. In germline, CDR1 is MDHEN, CDR2 SYDVKM. The DNA of the CDR3 is TGTGCCACCAAAAGGGGGCGGGTCTATGGCTACACCTTC. The encoded protein is CATKRGRVYGYTF.

The CDR3 region is CASSRSGTQETQYF. The CDR3 region has the DNA TGTGCCAGCAGCCGGAGTGGGACACAAGAGACCCAGTACTTC. The chain uses TRBV3-1 (or the pseudogene TRBV3-2) and TRBJ2-5; tentative D call: TRBD1 (6 bases). The germline gives CDR1 LGHDT, CDR2 YNNKEL (reference sequence). Trimming took 4 bases from V and 2 from J, leaving 11 bases between them. The CDR3 is made up of 14 amino acids.

The chain combines TRBV10-1 with TRBJ2-1, with D perhaps matching TRBD1 (6 bases). The CDR3 sequence is 15 residues long. CDR1 WNHNN and CDR2 SYGVQD come from the germline V gene (reference sequence). Trimming left V 10 bases short and J 2 bases short, with 18 bases between. The CDR3 sequence is CATESGVPPYNEQFF. CDR3 nucleotide sequence: TGCGCCACGGAATCAGGGGTTCCCCCCTACAATGAGCAGTTCTTC.

The CDR3 DNA follows: TGTGCCAGCAGCCGCGCGGGAGAGACCCAGTACTTC. It specifies CASSRAGETQYF. The chain is built from TRBV6-2 or TRBV6-3 and TRBJ2-5, with D possibly TRBD2 on 5 matching bases. The CDR3 runs 12 residues. V was pared by 6 bases and J by 4 bases, with 9 bases between. Germline-derived CDR1 and CDR2 are MNHEY and SVGEGT.

The chain carries TRBV6-1 and TRBJ2-7; 9 bases are shared with TRBD2. The CDR3 covers 15 residues. V lost 2 bases and J lost 1; bases outside the gene matches: 3. Germline V gene sequence: CDR1 MNHNS, CDR2 SASEGT. The CDR3 loop is CASSERLAGSYEQYF. As DNA, the CDR3 is TGTGCCAGCAGTGAAAGGCTAGCGGGATCCTACGAGCAGTACTTC.

The V and J genes are TRBV18 and TRBJ2-3; D is uncertain. This CDR3 has 14 residues. Trimming stripped 0 bases from V and 5 bases from J, with 9 bases between. Per the germline V gene, CDR1 is KGHSH and CDR2 is LQKENI. CDR3 in amino acids: CASSPPSPGDTQYF. CDR3 coding DNA: TGTGCCAGCTCACCACCGAGTCCGGGAGATACGCAGTATTTT.